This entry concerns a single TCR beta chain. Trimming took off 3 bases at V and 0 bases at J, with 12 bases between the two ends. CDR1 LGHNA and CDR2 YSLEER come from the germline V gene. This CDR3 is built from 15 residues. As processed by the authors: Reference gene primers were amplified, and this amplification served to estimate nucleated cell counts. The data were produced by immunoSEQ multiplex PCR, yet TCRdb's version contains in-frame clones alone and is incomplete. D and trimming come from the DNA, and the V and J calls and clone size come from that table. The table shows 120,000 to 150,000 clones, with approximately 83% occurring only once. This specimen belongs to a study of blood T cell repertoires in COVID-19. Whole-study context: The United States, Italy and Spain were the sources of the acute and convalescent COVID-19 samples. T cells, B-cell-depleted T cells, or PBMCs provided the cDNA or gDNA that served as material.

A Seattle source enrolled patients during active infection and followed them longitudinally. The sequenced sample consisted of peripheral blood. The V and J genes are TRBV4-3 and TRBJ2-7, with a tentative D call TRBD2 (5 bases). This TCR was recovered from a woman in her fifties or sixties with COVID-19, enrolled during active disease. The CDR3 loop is CASSHEDSDSYEQYF. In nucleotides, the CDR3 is TGCGCCAGCAGCCATGAGGACTCCGACTCCTACGAGCAGTACTTC.